The clone carrying this T cell receptor (beta chain) came up once. Its antigen remains unidentified. These data originate in a study of vaccination effects on CD4 cells after COVID-19. The CDR3 consists of 13 residues. Trimming left V 1 base short and J 2 bases short, with 6 bases between. CDR1 SGHRS and CDR2 YFSETQ come from the germline V gene. Overall study findings and caveats: A shortage of convalescent patients and an absence of early post-infection timepoints characterized the study.

The ViraFEST assay expanded antigen-specific CD4+ T cells with viral peptide pools before sequencing. A 10-day culture period preceded the isolation of CD4+ T cells. Each vaccine recipient was nucleocapsid antibody negative and had no prior SARS-CoV-2 infection. Wells containing 1.5 million to 2.5 million PBMC each were cultured with approximately 9.2 IU/ml IL-2 and 10 ug/ml peptides. IL-2 medium was substituted for half the medium on days 3 and 7. Profiling relied on immunoSEQ multiplex PCR, and the TCRdb table lists in-frame clones only, not all of them. The data show 70,000 to 75,000 clones, around three quarters seen once.

V is TRBV5-1 and J is TRBJ2-5; D is unresolved. This clonotype was obtained from a human donor who received a COVID-19 vaccine. Material: CD4+ T cells from PBMCs cultured with HCoV-OC43 spike peptides, obtained before COVID-19 vaccination. Subset indicated: HCoV-OC43 spike overlapping peptide pool stimulation. CDR3 DNA sequence: TGCGCCAGCAGCTTGCATAGACAAGAGACCCAGTACTTC. Protein product: CASSLHRQETQYF. Full variable domain (missing parts from reference TRBV5-1 and TRBJ2-5): KAGVTQTPRYLIKTRGQQVTLSCSPISGHRSVSWYQQTPGQGLQFLFEYFSETQRNKGNFPGRFSGRQFSNSRSEMNVSTLELGDSALYLCASSLHRQETQYFGPGTRLLVL.